Below are 24 T cell receptor beta chains sequenced from a single sample in a study of blood T cell repertoires in COVID-19. The assay was immunoSEQ multiplex PCR, and TCRdb's table has in-frame clones only and misses some. The data contain roughly 160,000 clones, more than 65% of them singletons. Input material: peripheral blood. The receptors here all came from a woman in her sixties or seventies with COVID-19, enrolled during active disease.

This chain joins TRBV7-2 and TRBJ2-5, with a tentative D call TRBD2 (5 bases). CDR1 is SGHTA, CDR2 FQGNSA, per germline. V was pared by 5 bases and J by 4 bases, with 17 bases between. This CDR3 contains 15 residues. CDR3 sequence: CASSPARGFTETQYF. CDR3 DNA sequence: TGTGCCAGCAGCCCGGCCCGGGGATTTACAGAGACCCAGTACTTC.

The chain carries TRBV9 and TRBJ2-2, with TRBD2 as a possible D gene (7 bases). CDR1 is SGDLS and CDR2 is YYNGEE in the germline V gene. V lost 1 base, J lost 3 bases, and 10 bases lay in between. The CDR3 has 15 residues. CDR3 sequence reads: CASSVRGADTGELFF. CDR3 nucleotides: TGTGCCAGCAGCGTACGGGGGGCCGACACCGGGGAGCTGTTTTTT.

The chain combines TRBV12-3 or TRBV12-4 with TRBJ1-1; tentative D call: TRBD1 (6 bases). Deletions cut 6 bases from V and 9 bases from J, with 14 bases between. The CDR3 has 12 amino acids. This CDR3 reads CASRPSTGQAFF. The CDR3 DNA sequence: TGTGCCAGCAGACCATCGACAGGTCAAGCTTTCTTT.

The rearrangement links TRBV29-1 to TRBJ1-3; the match to TRBD1 covers 9 bases. The CDR3 spans 15 residues. Germline CDR1 SQVTM, CDR2 ANQGSEA. V lost 6 bases and J lost 0; bases outside the gene matches: 6. CDR3 sequence reads: CSVTGTGSSGNTIYF. The CDR3 nucleotides are TGCAGCGTAACCGGGACAGGGAGCTCTGGAAACACCATATATTTT.

This chain links TRBV6-2 or TRBV6-3 with TRBJ1-2, with D possibly matching TRBD1 (5 bases). Germline V gene data show CDR1 as MNHEY and CDR2 as SVGEGT. The V gene lost 6 bases and the J gene lost 4 bases, with 21 bases spanning the gap. The CDR3 consists of 16 residues. The CDR3 sequence is CASSPPPGGFGYGYTF. The CDR3 DNA sequence: TGTGCCAGCAGCCCCCCCCCGGGGGGGTTCGGCTATGGCTACACCTTC.

V is TRBV5-5 and J is TRBJ2-1; 7 bases are a match to TRBD1. V lost 4 bases and J lost 8; bases outside the gene matches: 12. Germline loops: CDR1 SGHKS, CDR2 YYEKEE (reference sequence). This CDR3 is 15 amino acids long. The CDR3 sequence: CASSHTRQGGYEQFF. The CDR3, as DNA: TGTGCCAGCAGCCACACACGACAGGGCGGATATGAGCAGTTCTTC.

A remark on this clone: The limits of the CDR3 on the DNA are not certain, so only TCRdb's listed CDR3 is given. V usage is TRBV9 and J usage is TRBJ2-1; TRBD2 reflects the table's D call only, with no check against the DNA. The CDR3 has 14 amino acids, counting both end residues. Germline-derived CDR1 and CDR2 are SGDLS and YYNGEE. This CDR3 is CASSEGVAGGSRFF.

The chain has TRBV14 and TRBJ2-5; 12 bases are shared with TRBD2. Germline-derived CDR1 and CDR2 are SGHDN and FVKESK. The CDR3 runs 17 residues. The V and J ends lost 1 base and 1 base, in that order; junction bases with no gene match: 4. The CDR3 loop reads CASSQVGLAGIQETQYF. DNA of the CDR3: TGTGCCAGCAGCCAAGTAGGACTAGCGGGAATCCAAGAGACCCAGTACTTC.

The genes are TRBV6-5 and TRBJ2-7; TRBD1 is a possible D gene (6 bases). CDR1 is MNHEY and CDR2 is SVGAGI in the germline V gene. The CDR3 has 13 residues. V was shortened by 4 bases and J by 1 base, with 8 bases between the two germline ends. The CDR3 nucleotides are TGTGCCAGCAGTTTACAGGGTTCCTACGAGCAGTACTTC. Its protein product is CASSLQGSYEQYF.

The chain recombines TRBV7-9 with TRBJ1-6, with a possible D match to TRBD1 (5 bases). The CDR3 is 15 amino acids. V lost 4 bases and J lost 1, with 8 bases in between. Germline CDR1 reads SEHNR; CDR2 reads FQNEAQ (reference sequence). The CDR3 DNA sequence: TGTGCCAGCAGCTCGGGGGGATCCTATAATTCACCCCTCCACTTT. It yields the protein CASSSGGSYNSPLHF. Together with reference TRBV7-9 and TRBJ1-6, the CDR3 gives the full variable domain: DTGVSQNPRHKITKRGQNVTFRCDPISEHNRLYWYRQTLGQGPEFLTYFQNEAQLEKSRLLSDRFSAERPKGSFSTLEIQRTEQGDSAMYLCASSSGGSYNSPLHFGNGTRLTVT.

The CDR3 DNA reads TGTGCCATCAGTGAGTTAACAGGGAAATCTAACACCGGGGAGCTGTTTTTT. Translation gives CAISELTGKSNTGELFF. The chain has TRBV10-3 and TRBJ2-2; possible D gene TRBD1, 6 bases. Trimming removed 1 base from V and 2 bases from J, with 14 bases in between. The germline V gene encodes CDR1 ENHRY and CDR2 SYGVKD. There are 17 residues in the CDR3.

The rearrangement uses TRBV5-1 and TRBJ2-3, with D unclear. V lost 2 bases and J 0 bases, leaving 16 bases between the germline ends. Germline assignment: CDR1 SGHRS and CDR2 YFSETQ. The CDR3 extends over 17 amino acids. CDR3 nucleotides: TGCGCCAGCAGCTTTCTATTGTCGCATCCTAGCACAGATACGCAGTATTTT. This codes for CASSFLLSHPSTDTQYF.

V is TRBV3-1 (or the pseudogene TRBV3-2) and J is TRBJ1-1, with 7 bases lining up with TRBD1. The CDR3 runs to 14 residues. V lost 5 bases, J lost 6 bases, and 9 bases stayed unmatched. Germline loops: CDR1 LGHDT, CDR2 YNNKEL (reference sequence). This CDR3 is CASSNRQGGAEAFF. The CDR3 DNA is TGTGCCAGCAGCAATAGACAGGGAGGAGCTGAAGCTTTCTTT.

The chain combines TRBV19 with TRBJ2-5; 8 nucleotides match TRBD2. CDR3 length equals 15 residues. With V trimmed by 6 bases and J by 1 base, 7 bases remained unmatched. Germline V CDR1 and CDR2: LNHDA, SQIVND (reference sequence). DNA for the CDR3: TGTGCCAGTAGATCGGGGGGGAGTCGCCAAGAGACCCAGTACTTC. The encoded protein is CASRSGGSRQETQYF.

The rearrangement joins TRBV9 to TRBJ1-2, with 12 bases aligning to TRBD1. CDR3 size: 14 residues. Per the germline V gene, CDR1 is SGDLS and CDR2 is YYNGEE. V gave up 2 bases and J gave up 7 bases; unmatched junction bases: 3. CDR3 sequence (DNA): TGTGCCAGCAGCGTGGGACAGGGGGCCTTTGGCTACACCTTC. Residues: CASSVGQGAFGYTF.

The chain is built from TRBV10-2 and TRBJ2-7; TRBD2 is a possible D gene (6 bases). The CDR3 is made up of 14 amino acids. Trimming took off 3 bases at V and 5 bases at J, with 14 bases between the two ends. The V gene's germline CDR1 is WSHSY and CDR2 SAAADI. In DNA, the CDR3 is TGCGCCAGCAGTGAATTGCGGGGTGACGACGAGCAGTACTTC. It codes for CASSELRGDDEQYF.

This clone has just one count. The chain carries TRBV10-3 and TRBJ2-3, with D possibly being TRBD1 (6 bases). V lost 2 bases to trimming and J lost 0 bases, with 15 bases between them. The CDR3 covers 17 residues. Germline CDR1 ENHRY, CDR2 SYGVKD. The CDR3 region is CAISENAGQTSTDTQYF. CDR3 in DNA: TGTGCCATCAGTGAGAACGCCGGACAGACCAGCACAGATACGCAGTATTTT.

This clone was seen repeatedly, ten times or more. V and J are TRBV3-1 (or the pseudogene TRBV3-2) and TRBJ2-7, with 10 positions matching TRBD1. Germline V CDR1 and CDR2: LGHDT, YNNKEL (reference sequence). V dropped 4 bases and J dropped 2; count of bases not matched to a gene: 2. The CDR3 covers 14 residues. The CDR3 loop reads CASSLGTGAYEQYF. DNA of the CDR3: TGTGCCAGCAGCCTCGGGACAGGGGCCTACGAGCAGTACTTC.

The chain uses TRBV6-5 and TRBJ1-1; D remains unclear. CDR1 is MNHEY, CDR2 SVGAGI, per germline. The CDR3 has 14 residues. V was pared by 0 bases and J by 4 bases, with 9 bases between. CDR3 in amino acids: CASSYSNRGTEAFF. The CDR3 DNA sequence: TGTGCCAGCAGTTACTCGAACCGGGGCACTGAAGCTTTCTTT.

This clone was seen many times. The chain joins TRBV29-1 to TRBJ1-2, with D possibly TRBD1 on 6 matching bases. V shed 7 bases and J shed 5 bases, with 17 bases lying between them. CDR1 and CDR2 (germline): SQVTM, ANQGSEA. The CDR3 extends over 13 amino acids. This CDR3 is CSAADSLEYGYTF. CDR3 nucleotides: TGCAGCGCCGCGGACAGTTTGGAGTATGGCTACACCTTC. The complete variable domain, with remaining parts taken from reference TRBV29-1 and TRBJ1-2, reads SAVISQKPSRDICQRGTSLTIQCQVDSQVTMMFWYRQQPGQSLTLIATANQGSEATYESGFVIDKFPISRPNLTFSTLTVSNMSPEDSSIYLCSAADSLEYGYTFGSGTRLTVV.

The chain is built from TRBV10-1 and TRBJ2-2; D may be TRBD1 (6 bases). The V end was cut by 0 bases, the J end by 6 bases, with 14 bases between. The CDR3 totals 16 residues. The V gene's germline CDR1 is WNHNN and CDR2 SYGVQD (reference sequence). CDR3 DNA sequence: TGCGCCAGCAGTGAGTCCCGGATGGGGGCTTCCGGGGAGCTGTTTTTT. Translated, it gives CASSESRMGASGELFF.

The chain couples TRBV6-5 to TRBJ2-7; possibly TRBD1 for D (5 bases). Germline-derived CDR1 and CDR2 are MNHEY and SVGAGI. V lost 10 bases to trimming and J lost 2 bases, with 15 bases between them. There are 13 residues in the CDR3. Here the CDR3 DNA reads TGTGCCACCCGGGCTGGGGCCGCCTACGAGCAGTACTTC. Amino acid sequence: CATRAGAAYEQYF.

This clone appeared a single time. V is TRBV12-2 and J is TRBJ2-4; no check of the table's D call, TRBD1, against the DNA was made. TRBV12-2 is a pseudogene. This CDR3 has 14 amino acids. CDR3 DNA: TGTGCAAGTCGCTTCGACAGGGTCGAGGGCATTCAGTACTTC. Its translation is CASRFDRVEGIQYF.

The chain combines TRBV5-5 with TRBJ2-1; D ambiguous. Germline V gives CDR1 SGHKS, CDR2 YYEKEE (reference sequence). Deletions cut 0 bases from V and 7 bases from J, with 5 bases between. This CDR3 comprises 12 residues. Here the CDR3 reads CASSLDLNEQFF. The DNA for the CDR3 is TGTGCCAGCAGCTTGGATCTAAATGAGCAGTTCTTC.